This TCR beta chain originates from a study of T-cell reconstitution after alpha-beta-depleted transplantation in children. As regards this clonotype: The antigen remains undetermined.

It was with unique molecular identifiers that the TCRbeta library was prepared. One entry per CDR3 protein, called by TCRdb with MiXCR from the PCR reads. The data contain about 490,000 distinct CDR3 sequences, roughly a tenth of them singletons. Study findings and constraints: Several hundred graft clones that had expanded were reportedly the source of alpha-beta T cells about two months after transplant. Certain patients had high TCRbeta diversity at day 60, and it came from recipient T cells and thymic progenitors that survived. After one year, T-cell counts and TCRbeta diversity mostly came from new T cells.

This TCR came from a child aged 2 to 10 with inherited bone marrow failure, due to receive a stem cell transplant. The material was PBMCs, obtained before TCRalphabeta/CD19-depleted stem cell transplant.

The CDR3 bases are TGTGCCAGTAGTTCCGGACCAGCGAAAAACACTGAAGCTTTCTTT. Translation: CASSSGPAKNTEAFF. The chain is built from TRBV19 and TRBJ1-1; D not certain. The ends were cut back, 5 bases at V and 2 bases at J, with 15 bases in the middle. Germline-derived CDR1 and CDR2 are LNHDA and SQIVND (reference sequence). The CDR3 runs to 15 residues.